The next 7 T cell receptor beta chains were all read from a single sample in a study of cytomegalovirus exposure and HLA in healthy donors. In the PCR, 60 Vbeta and 13 Jbeta primers were used. The assay was immunoSEQ multiplex PCR, and TCRdb's table has in-frame clones only and misses some. Of tens of thousands of clones listed, 60% to 80% are singletons. The sequencing input was PBMCs. These receptors originate from a man in his 60s in good health and CMV-seropositive.

The chain recombines TRBV5-4 with TRBJ2-5; D is ambiguous. The end of the DNA fits TRBJ2-7 better, so the J call may be wrong. This CDR3 is built from 13 residues. CDR1 SGHNT and CDR2 YYREEE come from the germline V gene (reference sequence). The CDR3: CASSPGGTYEQYF. The DNA of the CDR3 is TGTGCCAGCAGCCCCGGCGGAACCTACGAGCAGTACTTC.

This clone was recorded a few times. This chain links TRBV19 with TRBJ1-4; TRBD1 might be the D (5 bases). This CDR3 contains 14 residues. V was pared by 4 bases and J by 8 bases, with 14 bases between. Germline-derived CDR1 and CDR2 are LNHDA and SQIVND (reference sequence). The CDR3 DNA sequence: TGTGCCAGTAGTACGGAAGCGGGGGACGAAAAACTGTTTTTT. It encodes CASSTEAGDEKLFF.

The gene calls are TRBV9 and TRBJ1-3; 10 bases match TRBD1. Germline lookup yields CDR1 SGDLS and CDR2 YYNGEE. J gave up 3 bases and V 3 bases, and 3 bases lay outside the gene matches. The CDR3 contains 15 residues. CDR3 DNA: TGTGCCAGCAGCGCTGGGACAGGGGTTGGAAACACCATATATTTT. Encoded protein: CASSAGTGVGNTIYF.

The rearrangement links TRBV29-1 to TRBJ1-2; D is uncertain. The V end lost 2 bases, the J end lost 10 bases, and 14 bases lay between the germline ends. This CDR3 has 12 amino acids. Germline V gene data show CDR1 as SQVTM and CDR2 as ANQGSEA. CDR3 bases: TGCAGCGTTGAATGGCAGCGAGAATACTACACCTTC. Translating it yields CSVEWQREYYTF.

The V and J genes are TRBV4-1 and TRBJ2-7; 10 bases are a match to TRBD1. This CDR3 contains 15 residues. CDR1 MGHRA and CDR2 YSYEKL come from the germline V gene. Trimming removed 4 bases from V and 2 bases from J; junction bases left unmatched: 5. As DNA, the CDR3 is TGCGCCAGCAGCCTGGGACAGGGGCTGACCTACGAGCAGTACTTC. Translating gives CASSLGQGLTYEQYF.

The V call is TRBV11-2, the J call TRBJ1-1, with D possibly TRBD1 on 6 matching bases. Germline values: CDR1 SGHAT, CDR2 FQNNGV. Trimming shortened V by 6 bases and J by 0 bases, and 14 bases separated the two germline ends. This CDR3 spans 15 amino acids. The DNA of the CDR3 is TGTGCCAGCAGTATCTACAGGGACATGAACACTGAAGCTTTCTTT. Protein sequence: CASSIYRDMNTEAFF.

The chain couples TRBV5-4 to TRBJ2-7; 7 nucleotides agree with TRBD1. This CDR3 region has 13 residues. Trimming removed 4 bases from V and 5 bases from J; junction bases left unmatched: 6. Looked up from germline, CDR1 is SGHNT and CDR2 is YYREEE (reference sequence). The DNA of the CDR3 is TGTGCCAGCAGCCCCGAGACAGGGAACGAGCAGTACTTC. Protein sequence: CASSPETGNEQYF.